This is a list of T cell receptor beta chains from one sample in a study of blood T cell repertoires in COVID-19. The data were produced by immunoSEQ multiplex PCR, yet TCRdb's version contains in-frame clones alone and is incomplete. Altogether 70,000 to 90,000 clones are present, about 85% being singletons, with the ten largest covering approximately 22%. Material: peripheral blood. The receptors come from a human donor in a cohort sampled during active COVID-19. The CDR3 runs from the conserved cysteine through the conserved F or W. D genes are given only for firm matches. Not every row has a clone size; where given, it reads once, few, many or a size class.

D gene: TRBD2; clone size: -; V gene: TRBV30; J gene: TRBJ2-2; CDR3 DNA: TGTGCCTGGAGCGGGAGGGCCCTCGGCGGGGAGCTGTTTTTT; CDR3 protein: CAWSGRALGGELFF
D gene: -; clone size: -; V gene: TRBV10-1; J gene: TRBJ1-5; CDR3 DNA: TGCGCCAGCAGGGGAGATAGCAATCAGCCCCAGCATTTT; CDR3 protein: CASRGDSNQPQHF
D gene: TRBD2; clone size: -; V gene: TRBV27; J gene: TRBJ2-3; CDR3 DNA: TGTGCCAGCAGTTTATATTTGGCGGGAGTCACAGATACGCAGTATTTT; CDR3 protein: CASSLYLAGVTDTQYF
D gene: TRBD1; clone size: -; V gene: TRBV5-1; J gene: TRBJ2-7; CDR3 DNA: TGCGCCAGCAGCACGGGACAGGTTCCTTTCTACGAGCAGTACTTC; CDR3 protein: CASSTGQVPFYEQYF
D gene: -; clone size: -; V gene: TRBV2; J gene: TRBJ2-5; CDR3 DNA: TGTGCCAGCAACCAAGGACAGACCCAAGAGACCCAGTACTTC; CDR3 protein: CASNQGQTQETQYF
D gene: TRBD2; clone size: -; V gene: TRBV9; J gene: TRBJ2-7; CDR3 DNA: TGTGCCAGCAGCGTAGAACTAGCGGACTCCTACGAGCAGTACTTC; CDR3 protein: CASSVELADSYEQYF
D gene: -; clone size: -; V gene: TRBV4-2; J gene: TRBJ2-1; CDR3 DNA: TGTGCCAGCAGCCAAGATTTCTCCCTCTCCTACAATGAGCAGTTCTTC; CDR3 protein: CASSQDFSLSYNEQFF
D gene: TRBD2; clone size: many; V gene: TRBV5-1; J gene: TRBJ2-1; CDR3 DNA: TGCGCCAGCAGCTTGGCTAGCGGGAGGCTTAGCTCCTACAATGAGCAGTTCTTC; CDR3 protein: CASSLASGRLSSYNEQFF
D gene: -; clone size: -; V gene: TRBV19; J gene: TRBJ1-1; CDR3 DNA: TGTGCCAGTAGACCCGGGTCGGAGAACACTGAAGCTTTCTTT; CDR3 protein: CASRPGSENTEAFF
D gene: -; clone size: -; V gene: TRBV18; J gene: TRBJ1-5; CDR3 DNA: TGTGCCAGCTCACTAGGGGATAGTGGGCAGCCCCAGCATTTT; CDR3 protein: CASSLGDSGQPQHF
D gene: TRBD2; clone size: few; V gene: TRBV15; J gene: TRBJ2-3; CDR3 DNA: TGTGCCACCAGCAGATCGGGACGGGGGGGAGATACGCAGTATTTT; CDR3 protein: CATSRSGRGGDTQYF
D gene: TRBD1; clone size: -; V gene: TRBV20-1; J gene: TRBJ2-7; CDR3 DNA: TGCAGTGCTAGTGGGCTTGGGACAGTGGACTACGAGCAGTACTTC; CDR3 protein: CSASGLGTVDYEQYF
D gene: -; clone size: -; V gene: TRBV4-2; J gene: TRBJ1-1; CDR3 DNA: TGTGCCAGCAGCCAGACTCGGGGGGCGGGAGAGACTGAAGCTTTCTTT; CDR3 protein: CASSQTRGAGETEAFF
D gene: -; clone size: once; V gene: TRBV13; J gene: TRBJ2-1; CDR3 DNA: TGTGCCAGCAGCTTTCATCCGGGAGTATCAAATGAGCAGTTCTTC; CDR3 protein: CASSFHPGVSNEQFF
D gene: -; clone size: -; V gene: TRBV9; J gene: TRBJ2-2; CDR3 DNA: TGTGCCAGCAGCCCCACTGGTCGGGACACCGGGGAGCTGTTTTTT; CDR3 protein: CASSPTGRDTGELFF
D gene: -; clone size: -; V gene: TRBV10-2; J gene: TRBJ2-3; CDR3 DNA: TGCGCCAGCTCGGCACAAGGGGGAGATACGCAGTATTTT; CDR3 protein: CASSAQGGDTQYF
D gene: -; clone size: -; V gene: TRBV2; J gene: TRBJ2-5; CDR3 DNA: TGTGCCAGCAGACTGAATCAAGAGACCCAGTACTTC; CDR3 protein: CASRLNQETQYF
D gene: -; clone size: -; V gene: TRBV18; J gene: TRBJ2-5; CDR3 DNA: TGTGCCAGCTCACCACCAGAGACACGGGAGACCCAGTACTTC; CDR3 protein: CASSPPETRETQYF
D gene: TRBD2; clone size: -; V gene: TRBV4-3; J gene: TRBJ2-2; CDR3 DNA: TGCGCCAGCAGCCAAGAAGGTCTACTAGCCGCGGGGGGCACCGGGGAGCTGTTTTTT; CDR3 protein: CASSQEGLLAAGGTGELFF
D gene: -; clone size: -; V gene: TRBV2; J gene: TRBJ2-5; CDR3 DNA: TGTGCCAGCAGCTACCAAGAGACCCAGTACTTC; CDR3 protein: CASSYQETQYF
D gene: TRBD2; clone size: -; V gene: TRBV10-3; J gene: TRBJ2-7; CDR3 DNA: TGTGCCAGCCAACCCGGGCTAGCGGGAGCTTCCGAGCAGTACTTC; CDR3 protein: CASQPGLAGASEQYF
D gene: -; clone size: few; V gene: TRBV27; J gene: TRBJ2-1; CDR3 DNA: TGTGCCAGCAGTTTAAGCGCGAGCAATGAGCAGTTCTTC; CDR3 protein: CASSLSASNEQFF
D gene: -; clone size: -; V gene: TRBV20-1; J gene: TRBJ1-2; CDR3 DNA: TGCAGTGCTAGTTTGAGACAGGCCTATGGCTACACCTTC; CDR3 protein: CSASLRQAYGYTF
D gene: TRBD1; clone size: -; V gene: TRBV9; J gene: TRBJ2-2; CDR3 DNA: TGTGCCAGCACCCCGGGACAGGGGCCCACCGGGGAGCTGTTTTTT; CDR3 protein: CASTPGQGPTGELFF
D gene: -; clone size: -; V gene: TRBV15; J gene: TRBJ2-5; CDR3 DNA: TGTGCCACCAGCAGAGTTGTACAAGAGACCCAGTACTTC; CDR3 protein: CATSRVVQETQYF
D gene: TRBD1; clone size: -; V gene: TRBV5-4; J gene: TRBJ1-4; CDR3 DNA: TGTGCCAGCAGCGGAGGGACAGCAACTAATGAAAAACTGTTTTTT; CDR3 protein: CASSGGTATNEKLFF
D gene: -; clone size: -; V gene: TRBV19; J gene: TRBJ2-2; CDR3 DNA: TGTGCCAGTAGCCTCAACATCCAGGGCCAGTCAACAAAGCTGTTTTTT; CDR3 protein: CASSLNIQGQSTKLFF